These 31 T cell receptor beta chains were all obtained from the same sample, sequenced in a study of vaccination effects on CD4 cells after COVID-19. The method was immunoSEQ multiplex PCR; TCRdb's version includes in-frame clones alone and lacks a portion of them. The sample consists of more than 20,000 clones, roughly four fifths of them appearing once. Which antigens these TCRs recognize remains unknown. Viral peptide pool expansion of antigen-specific CD4+ T cells preceded sequencing in the ViraFEST assay. With 9 to 11 days of culture completed, CD4+ T cells were isolated. It was two doses of either the BNT162b2 or mRNA-1273 vaccine that participants received. The specimen comprised CD4+ T cells from PBMCs cultured with HCoV-229E spike peptides, sampled after COVID-19 vaccination. The source is a human donor who received a COVID-19 vaccine.

V usage is TRBV10-3 and J usage is TRBJ2-3, with D unresolved. Trimming shortened V by 4 bases and J by 2 bases, and 13 bases separated the two germline ends. Germline CDR1 reads ENHRY; CDR2 reads SYGVKD. The CDR3 consists of 15 residues. CDR3 nucleotides: TGTGCCATCAGTGGGTCGGAACTCCTCACAGATACGCAGTATTTT. Translated, it gives CAISGSELLTDTQYF.

Only one count was recorded for this clone. In nucleotides, the CDR3 is TGTGCCAGCAGCTTCCGGGACCCGTACACCGGGGAGCTGTTTTTT. Its translation: CASSFRDPYTGELFF. The V gene is TRBV7-9, the J gene TRBJ2-2; either TRBD1 or TRBD2 may supply D (5 bases each). Per the germline V gene, CDR1 is SEHNR and CDR2 is FQNEAQ (reference sequence). The CDR3 runs to 15 residues. V dropped 3 bases and J dropped 3 bases, with 11 bases sitting between them.

V and J are TRBV14 and TRBJ2-6, with D uncertain. The CDR3 is 15 amino acids. Germline loops: CDR1 SGHDN, CDR2 FVKESK. V was cut by 1 base and J by 2 bases, with 6 bases left in between. The CDR3 DNA reads TGTGCCAGCAGCCAAGTATTGGCTGGGGCCAACGTCCTGACTTTC. Translated: CASSQVLAGANVLTF.

The gene calls are TRBV9 and TRBJ2-3, with D unclear. The CDR3 length is 13 residues. Between the trimmed V and J ends, which lost 0 bases and 4 bases, there was a span of 6 bases. CDR1 is SGDLS, CDR2 YYNGEE, per germline. The CDR3 DNA is TGTGCCAGCAGCGTAGGGTCCTCAGATACGCAGTATTTT. It codes for CASSVGSSDTQYF.

The chain carries TRBV24-1 and TRBJ2-3; tentative D call: TRBD2 (7 bases). V gave up 0 bases and J gave up 9 bases, with 24 bases separating them. This CDR3 has 18 residues. Germline V gene sequence: CDR1 KGHDR, CDR2 SFDVKD. The CDR3 here is CATSDLPSRGGQGSTQYF. In DNA form, the CDR3 reads TGTGCCACCAGTGATTTGCCCTCGAGGGGGGGCCAAGGTAGCACGCAGTATTTT.

The rearrangement uses TRBV6-5 and TRBJ2-1, with 9 bases matching TRBD1. The CDR3 runs 15 residues. CDR1 and CDR2 from the germline V gene are MNHEY and SVGAGI. With V trimmed by 6 bases and J by 9 bases, 12 bases remained unmatched. CDR3 nucleotides: TGTGCCAGCAGGGCCGGGACAGGGTATTTTAGTGAGCAGTTCTTC. It encodes CASRAGTGYFSEQFF.

This CDR3 reads CASSLSRSYGYTF. In nucleotides, the CDR3 is TGTGCCAGCAGCTTGTCCCGGTCCTATGGCTACACCTTC. The chain links TRBV5-4 to TRBJ1-2; no clear D. V lost 1 base and J lost 4, with 8 bases in between. The CDR3 totals 13 residues. Germline V gives CDR1 SGHNT, CDR2 YYREEE (reference sequence).

In its sample, this clone was seen once. J is TRBJ1-2 and V is TRBV2; maybe TRBD1 (5 bases). Trimming removed 6 bases at V and 5 bases at J, with 10 bases between. This CDR3 region has 12 residues. Germline V gene sequence: CDR1 SNHLY, CDR2 FYNNEI. The CDR3 here is CASSWAGYGYTF. In DNA form, the CDR3 reads TGTGCCAGCAGCTGGGCAGGGTATGGCTACACCTTC.

The gene calls are TRBV6-5 and TRBJ1-4; perhaps TRBD1 as D (5 bases). Germline-derived CDR1 and CDR2 are MNHEY and SVGAGI. The CDR3 runs to 15 residues. The V gene lost 11 bases and the J gene lost 4 bases, with 20 bases spanning the gap. The chain's CDR3 is CASIPGWGGNEKLFF. In DNA, the CDR3 is TGTGCCTCCATTCCTGGTTGGGGGGGTAATGAAAAACTGTTTTTT.

The chain uses TRBV7-9 and TRBJ1-1, with D possibly being TRBD1 (6 bases). CDR3 length: 13 amino acids. The V end was cut by 1 base, the J end by 5 bases, with 8 bases between. Germline CDR1 is SEHNR and CDR2 is FQNEAQ (reference sequence). The DNA of the CDR3 is TGTGCCAGCAGCTTAGAGGGGGGGACTGAAGCTTTCTTT. Amino acids: CASSLEGGTEAFF.

The chain has TRBV9 and TRBJ2-5, with D unresolved. This CDR3 region has 13 residues. The germline V and J ends were trimmed by 0 bases and 5 bases, with 8 bases remaining between them. CDR1 SGDLS and CDR2 YYNGEE come from the germline V gene. The CDR3 reads CASSVAVSETQYF. Here the CDR3 DNA reads TGTGCCAGCAGCGTAGCCGTGTCGGAGACCCAGTACTTC.

The chain recombines TRBV15 with TRBJ2-7; 9 nucleotides agree with TRBD2. Unmatched junction bases numbered 6, after V lost 3 bases and J lost 0 bases. This CDR3 has 16 amino acids. From germline, CDR1 is LNHNV and CDR2 YYDKDF (reference sequence). CDR3 amino acids: CATSRRIAGASYEQYF. CDR3 in DNA: TGTGCCACCAGCAGGCGAATAGCGGGAGCCTCCTACGAGCAGTACTTC. Complete variable domain (other parts from reference TRBV15 and TRBJ2-7): DAMVIQNPRYQVTQFGKPVTLSCSQTLNHNVMYWYQQKSSQAPKLLFHYYDKDFNNEADTPDNFQSRRPNTSFCFLDIRSPGLGDTAMYLCATSRRIAGASYEQYFGPGTRLTVT.

The genes are TRBV5-1 and TRBJ2-5; 7 nucleotides line up with TRBD2. Unmatched junction bases numbered 5, after V lost 3 bases and J lost 0 bases. Germline assignment: CDR1 SGHRS and CDR2 YFSETQ. The CDR3 has 15 residues. The CDR3 region is CASSSTGGNQETQYF. The CDR3 DNA reads TGCGCCAGCAGCTCGACGGGGGGTAACCAAGAGACCCAGTACTTC.

The J gene is TRBJ1-1, the V gene TRBV6-5; the match to TRBD1 covers 7 bases. The CDR3 is 14 residues long. Trimming at V came to 7 bases and at J to 3 bases, leaving 8 bases not matched to a gene. Germline V gene sequence: CDR1 MNHEY, CDR2 SVGAGI. The CDR3 bases are TGTGCCAGCAATGTACAGGGGACACACACTGAAGCTTTCTTT. It translates to CASNVQGTHTEAFF.

The V call is TRBV11-2, the J call TRBJ2-1; 7 bases agree with TRBD1. J lost 8 bases, V lost 6 bases, and 7 bases had no gene match. Germline V gene lookup returns CDR1 SGHAT and CDR2 FQNNGV. The CDR3 runs to 13 residues. DNA for the CDR3: TGTGCCAGCAGTAGGGGGCGAAATTATGAGCAGTTCTTC. Its translation: CASSRGRNYEQFF.

The J gene is TRBJ2-2, the V gene TRBV3-1 (or the pseudogene TRBV3-2), with 7 bases identical to TRBD2. Germline assignment: CDR1 LGHDT and CDR2 YNNKEL (reference sequence). The V and J ends lost 4 bases and 7 bases, in that order; junction bases with no gene match: 3. The CDR3 contains 13 residues. Here the CDR3 reads CASSRGGDGELFF. The CDR3 coding sequence is TGTGCCAGCAGCCGCGGGGGTGACGGGGAGCTGTTTTTT.

V and J are TRBV3-1 (or the pseudogene TRBV3-2) and TRBJ2-7; the D gene is possibly TRBD1 (6 bases). Germline-derived CDR1 and CDR2 are LGHDT and YNNKEL (reference sequence). Deletions cut 2 bases from V and 2 bases from J, with 7 bases between. The CDR3 extends over 13 amino acids. The CDR3 protein is CASSQTGPYEQYF. The CDR3 DNA follows: TGTGCCAGCAGCCAAACAGGGCCCTACGAGCAGTACTTC.

The J gene is TRBJ2-5, the V gene TRBV16, with D perhaps matching TRBD1 or TRBD2 (5 bases each). Germline CDR1 KGHSY, CDR2 FQNENV. V lost 2 bases and J lost 2, with 18 bases in between. The CDR3 is 17 residues long. CDR3 protein: CASSQMGESSAQETQYF. In DNA form, the CDR3 reads TGTGCCAGCAGCCAAATGGGGGAATCCTCGGCACAAGAGACCCAGTACTTC.

This clone was recorded only once. The V and J genes are TRBV11-2 and TRBJ2-5; 9 positions match TRBD2. This CDR3 is 15 amino acids long. The germline gives CDR1 SGHAT, CDR2 FQNNGV. V trimming: 0 bases; J trimming: 5 bases; junction bases outside the gene matches: 4. The CDR3 region is CASSLEAGGRETQYF. In DNA, the CDR3 is TGTGCCAGCAGCTTAGAAGCGGGGGGCCGGGAGACCCAGTACTTC.

J is TRBJ2-6 and V is TRBV6-5; no reliable D call. The CDR3 consists of 15 residues. Per the germline V gene, CDR1 is MNHEY and CDR2 is SVGAGI. Trimming pared 5 bases from V and 0 bases from J, leaving 8 bases between. The CDR3 DNA reads TGTGCCAGCAGTCCCGGAATCTCTGGGGCCAACGTCCTGACTTTC. Its translation is CASSPGISGANVLTF.

The J gene is TRBJ1-1, the V gene TRBV10-1, with 7 bases that match TRBD1. After removal of 2 bases from V and 7 bases from J, the junction contained 13 bases not matched to a gene. Germline V gene data show CDR1 as WNHNN and CDR2 as SYGVQD (reference sequence). CDR3 length equals 16 residues. The CDR3 here is CASSELRTGRVGEAFF. As DNA, the CDR3 is TGCGCCAGCAGTGAGCTACGGACAGGACGGGTGGGTGAAGCTTTCTTT.

This sequence joins TRBV18 and TRBJ1-1; 7 bases are shared with TRBD1. The germline V gene encodes CDR1 KGHSH and CDR2 LQKENI. The ends lost 6 bases at V and 2 bases at J; junction bases unmatched: 9. The CDR3 covers 15 residues. CDR3 region: CASSLQQGINTEAFF. CDR3 bases: TGTGCCAGCTCGCTACAACAGGGGATCAACACTGAAGCTTTCTTT.

The rearrangement joins TRBV30 to TRBJ1-1; D is undetermined. The V end was cut by 1 base, the J end by 3 bases, with 15 bases between. There are 15 residues in the CDR3. Germline V gives CDR1 GTSNPN, CDR2 SVGIG (reference sequence). This chain's CDR3 is CAWSAGRFGDTEAFF. In DNA form, the CDR3 reads TGTGCCTGGAGTGCTGGCAGATTTGGTGACACTGAAGCTTTCTTT.

This chain links TRBV6-5 with TRBJ2-5, with D perhaps given as TRBD1 or TRBD2 (6 bases each). Germline lookup yields CDR1 MNHEY and CDR2 SVGAGI. The CDR3 loop spans 14 amino acids. The V and J ends lost 7 bases and 1 base respectively, with 13 bases between them. CDR3 coding DNA: TGTGCCAGCACCCCCGGGGGCGGCCAAGAGACCCAGTACTTC. Its translation: CASTPGGGQETQYF.

The chain couples TRBV7-2 to TRBJ2-3, with D unclear. The CDR3 length is 16 residues. The V end was cut by 1 base, the J end by 3 bases, with 14 bases between. Germline loops: CDR1 SGHTA, CDR2 FQGNSA. The chain's CDR3 is CASSLDPASLTDTQYF. The CDR3 DNA reads TGTGCCAGCAGCTTAGATCCGGCGTCCCTTACAGATACGCAGTATTTT.

V and J are TRBV24-1 and TRBJ2-3; 9 bases agree with TRBD2. This CDR3 has 16 residues. CDR1 is KGHDR, CDR2 SFDVKD, per germline. V gave up 4 bases and J gave up 2 bases; unmatched junction bases: 6. The CDR3 is CATSDKASGVTDTQYF. CDR3 DNA: TGTGCCACCAGTGACAAGGCTAGCGGGGTCACAGATACGCAGTATTTT.

The rearrangement joins TRBV24-1 to TRBJ2-3, with 9 bases that match TRBD2. The J segment lost 0 bases and the V segment lost 5 bases, leaving 2 bases of the junction unmatched. Germline lookup yields CDR1 KGHDR and CDR2 SFDVKD. The CDR3 length is 15 residues. The CDR3 DNA reads TGTGCCACCAGTGCTAGCGGGACTAGCACAGATACGCAGTATTTT. It translates to CATSASGTSTDTQYF.

The chain has TRBV7-7 and TRBJ2-5; perhaps TRBD1 as D (6 bases). The CDR3 extends over 15 amino acids. Trimming removed 3 bases at V and 4 bases at J, with 15 bases between. CDR1 is SSHAT, CDR2 FNYEAQ, per germline (reference sequence). This chain's CDR3 is CASSLGAGPRETQYF. The CDR3 region has the DNA TGTGCCAGCAGCTTGGGGGCAGGGCCCCGAGAGACCCAGTACTTC.

The genes are TRBV12-3 or TRBV12-4 and TRBJ2-7; no clear D. This CDR3 has 11 residues. V was clipped by 5 bases and J by 1 base, with 3 bases between them. The CDR3 protein is CASSQSYEQYF. The DNA of the CDR3 is TGTGCCAGCAGTCAATCCTACGAGCAGTACTTC.

This clone was seen once. This chain joins TRBV6-6 and TRBJ2-3, with 10 nucleotides matching TRBD2. Germline V gene sequence: CDR1 MNHNY, CDR2 SVGAGI (reference sequence). There are 15 residues in the CDR3. The ends lost 2 bases at V and 8 bases at J; junction bases unmatched: 7. CDR3 amino acids: CASSYDASGSGTQYF. The CDR3 coding sequence is TGTGCCAGCAGTTACGATGCTAGCGGGAGCGGTACGCAGTATTTT.

The chain joins TRBV30 to TRBJ2-7; 8 nucleotides line up with TRBD1. The V gene's germline CDR1 is GTSNPN and CDR2 SVGIG (reference sequence). After removal of 3 bases from V and 2 bases from J, the junction contained 3 bases not matched to a gene. The CDR3 sequence is 13 residues long. CDR3 nucleotides: TGTGCCTGGAGCCTGACAGGGGCCTACGAGCAGTACTTC. It specifies CAWSLTGAYEQYF.